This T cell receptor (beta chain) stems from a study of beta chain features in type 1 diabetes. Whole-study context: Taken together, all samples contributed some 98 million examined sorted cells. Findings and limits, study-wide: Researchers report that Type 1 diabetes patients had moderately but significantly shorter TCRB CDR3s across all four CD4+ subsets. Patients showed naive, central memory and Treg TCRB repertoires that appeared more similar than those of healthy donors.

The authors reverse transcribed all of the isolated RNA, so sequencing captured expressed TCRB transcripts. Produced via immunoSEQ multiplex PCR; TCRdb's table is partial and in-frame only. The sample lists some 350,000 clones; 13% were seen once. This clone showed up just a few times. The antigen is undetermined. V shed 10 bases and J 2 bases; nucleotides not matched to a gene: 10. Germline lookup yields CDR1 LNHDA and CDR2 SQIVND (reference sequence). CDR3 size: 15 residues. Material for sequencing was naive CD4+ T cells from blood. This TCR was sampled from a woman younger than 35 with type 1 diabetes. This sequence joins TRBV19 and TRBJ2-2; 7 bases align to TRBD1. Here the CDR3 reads CATAPGTANTGELFF. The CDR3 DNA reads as TGTGCCACCGCGCCCGGGACAGCTAACACCGGGGAGCTGTTTTTT. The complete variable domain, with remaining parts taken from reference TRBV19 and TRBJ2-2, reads DGGITQSPKYLFRKEGQNVTLSCEQNLNHDAMYWYRQDPGQGLRLIYYSQIVNDFQKGDIAEGYSVSREKKESFPLTVTSAQKNPTAFYLCATAPGTANTGELFFGEGSRLTVL.